This T cell receptor beta chain is drawn from a study of control samples from healthy donors and cancer patients. Sequenced by immunoSEQ multiplex PCR; TCRdb stores in-frame clones only, minus some. The sample consists of 70,000 to 100,000 clones, about nine tenths of them appearing once. This CDR3 has 12 residues. V lost 4 bases, J lost 3 bases, and 6 bases lay in between. The germline V gene has CDR1 SGHTA and CDR2 FQGNSA. The receptor comes from a man in his fifties in good health. V and J are TRBV7-2 and TRBJ1-1; the D is unclear. The specimen was blood. CDR3: CASSSSYTEAFF. The CDR3 DNA is TGTGCCAGCAGCTCCAGCTACACTGAAGCTTTCTTT.